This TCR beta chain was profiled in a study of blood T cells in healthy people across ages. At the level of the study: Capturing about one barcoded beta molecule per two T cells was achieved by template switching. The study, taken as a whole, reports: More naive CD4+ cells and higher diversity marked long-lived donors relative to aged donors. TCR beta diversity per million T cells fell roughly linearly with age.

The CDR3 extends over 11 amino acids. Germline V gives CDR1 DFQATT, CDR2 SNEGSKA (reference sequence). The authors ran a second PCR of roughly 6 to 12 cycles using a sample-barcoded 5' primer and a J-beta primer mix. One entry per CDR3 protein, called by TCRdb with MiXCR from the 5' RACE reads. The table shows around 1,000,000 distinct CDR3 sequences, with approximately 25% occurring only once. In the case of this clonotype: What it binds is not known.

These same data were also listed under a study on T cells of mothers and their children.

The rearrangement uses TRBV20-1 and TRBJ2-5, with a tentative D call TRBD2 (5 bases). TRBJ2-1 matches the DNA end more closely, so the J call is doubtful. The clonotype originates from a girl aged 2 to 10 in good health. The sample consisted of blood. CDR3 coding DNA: TGCAGTGCCCAAAGGCTAGCTGAGCAGTTCTTC. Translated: CSAQRLAEQFF.